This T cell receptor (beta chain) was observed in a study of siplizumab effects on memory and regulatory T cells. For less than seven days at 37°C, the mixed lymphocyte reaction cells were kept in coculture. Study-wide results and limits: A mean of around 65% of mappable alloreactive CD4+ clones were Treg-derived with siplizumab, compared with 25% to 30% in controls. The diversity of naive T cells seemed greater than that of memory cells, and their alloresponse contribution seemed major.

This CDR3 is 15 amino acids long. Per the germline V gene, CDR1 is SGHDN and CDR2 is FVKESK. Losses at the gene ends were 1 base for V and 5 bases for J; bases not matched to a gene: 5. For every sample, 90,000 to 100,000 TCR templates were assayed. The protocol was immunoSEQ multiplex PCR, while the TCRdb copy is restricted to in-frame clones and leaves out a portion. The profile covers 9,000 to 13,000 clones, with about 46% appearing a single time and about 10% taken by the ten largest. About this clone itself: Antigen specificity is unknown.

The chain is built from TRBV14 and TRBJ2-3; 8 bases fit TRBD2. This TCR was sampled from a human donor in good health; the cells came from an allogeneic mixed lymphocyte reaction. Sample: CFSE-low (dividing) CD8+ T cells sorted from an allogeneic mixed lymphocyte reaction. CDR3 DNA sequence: TGTGCCAGCAGCCAAGCGGGGGGGCATGGAGATACGCAGTATTTT. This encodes CASSQAGGHGDTQYF.